This T cell receptor (beta chain) was captured in a study of cytomegalovirus exposure and HLA in healthy donors. Researchers ran the PCR with 60 Vbeta and 13 Jbeta primers. In the source study's methods: Unique TCR beta chains totaled about 73 million in a later count, with approximately 11 million of them shared. Clones were read by immunoSEQ multiplex PCR, and TCRdb kept only the in-frame ones, dropping some. V, J and clone size derive from that table, while D and trimming were established from the DNA sequence. Among 72,000 or so clones listed, around two thirds were seen once. Study findings and constraints: Later analysis suggested most CMV-associated TCR beta chains were HLA-restricted.

This clone occurred once. Its antigen is unidentified. Sequencing was done on a sample of PBMCs. The receptor was derived from a human donor in good health.

The CDR3 DNA is TGTGCCAGCAGTGACGTCAGTTGGGCTGAGCAGTTCTTC. Protein sequence: CASSDVSWAEQFF. This chain joins TRBV2 and TRBJ2-1; D remains ambiguous. This CDR3 has 13 amino acids. Trimming removed 3 bases at V and 9 bases at J, with 12 bases between. Germline V lookup: CDR1 SNHLY, CDR2 FYNNEI. The complete variable domain, with remaining parts taken from reference TRBV2 and TRBJ2-1, reads EPEVTQTPSHQVTQMGQEVILRCVPISNHLYFYWYRQILGQKVEFLVSFYNNEISEKSEIFDDQFSVERPDGSNFTLKIRSTKLEDSAMYFCASSDVSWAEQFFGPGTRLTVL.